The 19 T cell receptor beta chains listed next were all sequenced from one sample in a study of control samples from healthy donors and cancer patients. TCRdb's table, derived via immunoSEQ multiplex PCR, lists solely in-frame clones and lacks some. The specimen's table records around 190,000 clones. Material for sequencing was blood. The receptors were sampled from a woman younger than 45 in good health.

The chain links TRBV7-8 to TRBJ1-5; the match to TRBD1 covers 7 bases. The CDR3 loop spans 14 amino acids. From germline, CDR1 is SGHVS and CDR2 FQNEAQ. Trimming cost V 1 base and J 7 bases; bases outside gene matches: 4. The CDR3: CASSLGQGHQPQHF. In DNA form, the CDR3 reads TGTGCCAGCAGCTTAGGACAGGGACACCAGCCCCAGCATTTT. Looking up the rest from reference TRBV7-8 and TRBJ1-5 gives the full variable domain: GAGVSQSPRYKVAKRGQDVALRCDPISGHVSLFWYQQALGQGPEFLTYFQNEAQLDKSGLPSDRFFAERPEGSVSTLKIQRTQQEDSAVYLCASSLGQGHQPQHFGDGTRLSIL.

V usage is TRBV6-6 and J usage is TRBJ1-6; 7 nucleotides align to TRBD1. The V segment lost 2 bases and the J segment 7 bases; nucleotides outside the gene matches: 2. The CDR3 is made up of 14 amino acids. Germline V gene sequence: CDR1 MNHNY, CDR2 SVGAGI (reference sequence). The CDR3 DNA reads TGTGCCAGCAGTTACGCACAGGGGAATTCACCCCTCCACTTT. Its translation is CASSYAQGNSPLHF.

This chain joins TRBV5-1 and TRBJ1-5; D call uncertain. Germline V gene sequence: CDR1 SGHRS, CDR2 YFSETQ. There are 15 residues in the CDR3. The V end was cut by 1 base, the J end by 0 bases, with 8 bases between. DNA of the CDR3: TGCGCCAGCAGCTTGTCTGGAGATAGCAATCAGCCCCAGCATTTT. Translating gives CASSLSGDSNQPQHF.

The chain recombines TRBV28 with TRBJ2-1, with 10 bases that match TRBD2. The ends lost 3 bases at V and 5 bases at J; junction bases unmatched: 13. The CDR3 covers 18 residues. Looked up from germline, CDR1 is MDHEN and CDR2 is SYDVKM. CDR3 in DNA: TGTGCCAGCAGTTTCTACCCTAAACTAGCGGGGAGAAACAATGAGCAGTTCTTC. It is translated as CASSFYPKLAGRNNEQFF.

V gene TRBV4-1 combines with J gene TRBJ1-2, with TRBD1 as a possible D gene (5 bases). The ends were cut back, 6 bases at V and 0 bases at J, with 17 bases in the middle. CDR3 size: 16 residues. Per the germline V gene, CDR1 is MGHRA and CDR2 is YSYEKL. DNA for the CDR3: TGCGCCAGCAGTTACGACCGGGACCGAGCTAACTATGGCTACACCTTC. Its protein is CASSYDRDRANYGYTF.

The CDR3 is CASSPNPRQGMQPQHF. CDR3 DNA: TGTGCCAGCAGCCCCAATCCTCGACAGGGTATGCAGCCCCAGCATTTT. The rearrangement joins TRBV2 to TRBJ1-5; 7 nucleotides align to TRBD1. The CDR3 is made up of 16 amino acids. The V gene end was trimmed by 6 bases and the J gene end by 7 bases; junction bases not matched to a gene: 15. From germline, CDR1 is SNHLY and CDR2 FYNNEI. Based on the CDR3 plus reference TRBV2 and TRBJ1-5, the full variable domain is EPEVTQTPSHQVTQMGQEVILRCVPISNHLYFYWYRQILGQKVEFLVSFYNNEISEKSEIFDDQFSVERPDGSNFTLKIRSTKLEDSAMYFCASSPNPRQGMQPQHFGDGTRLSIL.

The chain carries TRBV7-9 and TRBJ2-3; D gene ambiguous. The V and J ends lost 1 base and 4 bases respectively, with 12 bases between them. This CDR3 contains 15 residues. Germline lookup yields CDR1 SEHNR and CDR2 FQNEAQ (reference sequence). The CDR3 spells CASSLGVHAADTQYF. The CDR3 DNA sequence: TGTGCCAGCAGCTTAGGTGTCCATGCGGCAGATACGCAGTATTTT.

The chain carries TRBV5-6 and TRBJ1-2; D gene unclear. V was pared by 4 bases and J by 0 bases, with 16 bases between. Germline-derived CDR1 and CDR2 are SGHDT and YYEEEE. CDR3 length: 16 residues. The CDR3 bases are TGTGCCAGCAGCCCCGACGCGTATAGAACTAACTATGGCTACACCTTC. Residues: CASSPDAYRTNYGYTF.

The genes are TRBV18 and TRBJ2-7; tentatively, D is TRBD1 (6 bases). This CDR3 has 12 amino acids. From germline, CDR1 is KGHSH and CDR2 LQKENI. V was clipped by 6 bases and J by 6 bases, with 12 bases between them. CDR3 amino acids: CASSPTGIEQYF. As DNA, the CDR3 is TGTGCCAGCTCCCCCACAGGGATCGAGCAGTACTTC.

This chain links TRBV10-3 with TRBJ2-3; D gene unclear. This CDR3 is built from 13 residues. Germline CDR1 reads ENHRY; CDR2 reads SYGVKD. V gave up 6 bases and J gave up 6 bases, with 13 bases separating them. The DNA of the CDR3 is TGTGCCATCAGGGCACAAACAGATGATACGCAGTATTTT. Its protein product is CAIRAQTDDTQYF.

This chain uses TRBV18 with TRBJ1-3; D ambiguous. Trimming pared 2 bases from V and 0 bases from J, leaving 8 bases between. From germline, CDR1 is KGHSH and CDR2 LQKENI. This CDR3 is 15 amino acids long. CDR3 sequence: CASSPERISGNTIYF. The CDR3 DNA reads TGTGCCAGCTCACCAGAGCGGATCTCTGGAAACACCATATATTTT. Looking up the rest from reference TRBV18 and TRBJ1-3 gives the full variable domain: NAGVMQNPRHLVRRRGQEARLRCSPMKGHSHVYWYRQLPEEGLKFMVYLQKENIIDESGMPKERFSAEFPKEGPSILRIQQVVRGDSAAYFCASSPERISGNTIYFGEGSWLTVV.

This chain connects TRBV5-4 to TRBJ2-7; D remains unclear. Per germline, CDR1 SGHNT and CDR2 YYREEE (reference sequence). V was cut by 1 base and J by 1 base, with 6 bases left in between. This CDR3 comprises 13 residues. The CDR3 coding sequence is TGTGCCAGCAGCTTGACTCCTTCCTACGAGCAGTACTTC. Residues: CASSLTPSYEQYF.

V usage is TRBV7-2 and J usage is TRBJ1-5; 8 bases are shared with TRBD1. The germline V gene has CDR1 SGHTA and CDR2 FQGNSA. The CDR3 consists of 15 residues. V shed 0 bases and J 6 bases; nucleotides not matched to a gene: 4. CDR3 in amino acids: CASSLAQGAGQPQHF. CDR3 coding DNA: TGTGCCAGCAGCTTAGCTCAGGGGGCAGGTCAGCCCCAGCATTTT.

Here the CDR3 DNA reads TGCAGCGCCGAACCCCGACAGGGAGCCTACAATGAGCAGTTCTTC. Residues: CSAEPRQGAYNEQFF. The rearrangement joins TRBV29-1 to TRBJ2-1; TRBD1 matches 7 bases. Germline CDR1 reads SQVTM; CDR2 reads ANQGSEA. The CDR3 sequence is 15 residues long. The V gene end was trimmed by 7 bases and the J gene end by 2 bases; junction bases not matched to a gene: 11.

V is TRBV10-3 and J is TRBJ2-1; D remains unclear. The CDR3 length is 13 residues. The germline CDR1 and CDR2 sequences are ENHRY and SYGVKD. Trimming shortened V by 2 bases and J by 11 bases, and 13 bases separated the two germline ends. This CDR3 is CAISEPNEAQQFF. The CDR3 DNA is TGTGCCATCAGTGAGCCGAATGAGGCTCAGCAGTTCTTC.

The chain links TRBV3-1 (or the pseudogene TRBV3-2) to TRBJ1-5; 8 bases align to TRBD1. This CDR3 is 17 amino acids long. Per the germline V gene, CDR1 is LGHDT and CDR2 is YNNKEL (reference sequence). Trimming removed 4 bases from V and 2 bases from J; junction bases left unmatched: 10. CDR3 region: CASSRNPPGQGNQPQHF. CDR3 coding DNA: TGTGCCAGCAGCCGTAATCCGCCGGGACAGGGCAATCAGCCCCAGCATTTT.

The CDR3 reads CASTEAAGGRNTGELFF. The CDR3 nucleotides read TGCGCCAGCACGGAGGCAGCGGGGGGGCGGAACACCGGGGAGCTGTTTTTT. The chain is built from TRBV5-1 and TRBJ2-2; 10 positions agree with TRBD2. The germline V gene has CDR1 SGHRS and CDR2 YFSETQ. CDR3 size: 17 residues. V was pared by 6 bases and J by 1 base, with 9 bases of the junction left unmatched.

The genes are TRBV7-2 and TRBJ1-5, with D uncertain. Germline CDR1 and CDR2: SGHTA and FQGNSA. The CDR3 consists of 16 residues. Trimming removed 2 bases from V and 0 bases from J, with 11 bases in between. CDR3: CASSLSAGYSNQPQHF. Here the CDR3 DNA reads TGTGCCAGCAGCTTATCGGCGGGTTATAGCAATCAGCCCCAGCATTTT.

The V gene is TRBV5-1, the J gene TRBJ2-1; 8 bases agree with TRBD1. This CDR3 region has 16 residues. Germline V gene lookup returns CDR1 SGHRS and CDR2 YFSETQ. V gave up 0 bases and J gave up 6 bases; unmatched junction bases: 8. This CDR3 is CASSLEGVDRGNEQFF. Written as DNA, the CDR3 is TGCGCCAGCAGCTTGGAGGGGGTTGACAGGGGCAATGAGCAGTTCTTC.